Listed below are T cell receptor beta chains from one sample, sequenced in a study of blood T cell repertoires in COVID-19. Sequenced by immunoSEQ multiplex PCR; TCRdb stores in-frame clones only, minus some. This sample has hundreds of thousands of clones, with around 89% found just once. The sequencing sample was made of PBMCs or T cells enriched from blood (not recorded which). These receptors were obtained from a man aged 40-49 years who had recovered from COVID-19. Each CDR3 is given with its conserved first and last residue. D genes are given only for firm matches. The size entry is marked missing in some rows and otherwise reads once, few, many or a size class.

J gene	D gene	V gene	clone size	CDR3 DNA	CDR3 protein
TRBJ2-6	NA	TRBV2	NA	TGTGCCAGCAGTGTTGGACAGCACTCTGGGGCCAACGTCCTGACTTTC	CASSVGQHSGANVLTF
TRBJ2-7	NA	TRBV6-1	NA	TGTGCCAGCAGTGAAGCGCAGGCAGTCTACGAGCAGTACTTC	CASSEAQAVYEQYF
TRBJ2-7	NA	TRBV27	NA	TGTGCCAGCAGTTTAATCGCAGGACTGTACGAGCAGTACTTC	CASSLIAGLYEQYF
TRBJ1-5	TRBD1	TRBV28	few	TGTGCCAGCAGCCGCCCAGGGGGGAGCAATCAGCCCCAGCATTTT	CASSRPGGSNQPQHF
TRBJ2-3	TRBD1	TRBV6-5	NA	TGTGCCAGCAGTTCCCGAGACAGGGAGCGTCCAGATACGCAGTATTTT	CASSSRDRERPDTQYF
TRBJ2-3	TRBD1	TRBV5-1	NA	TGCGCCAGCAGCCCCTCTGTAGGGGGCGAGATAGATACGCAGTATTTT	CASSPSVGGEIDTQYF
TRBJ1-4	TRBD1	TRBV15	NA	TGTGCCACCAGCATCGACAGGGAGGTTGAAAAACTGTTTTTT	CATSIDREVEKLFF
TRBJ2-3	TRBD2	TRBV5-1	NA	TGCGCCAGCAGCTTAAAGTTGAGCGGGGGTAACACAGATACGCAGTATTTT	CASSLKLSGGNTDTQYF
TRBJ1-2	NA	TRBV3-1/TRBV3-2	NA	TGTGCCAGCAGCCGGTCGGGGGGGCCTGGGAAAGGCTACACCTTC	CASSRSGGPGKGYTF
TRBJ2-1	TRBD2	TRBV5-1	NA	TGCGCCAGCAGCGAGGCTAGCGGGGGTGGAAAGCAGTTCTTC	CASSEASGGGKQFF
TRBJ2-1	NA	TRBV19	NA	TGTGCCAGTAGTAGCCGGACTACCCGAGGGGTGCGGGGCTCCAATGAGCAGTTCTTC	CASSSRTTRGVRGSNEQFF
TRBJ2-2	TRBD2	TRBV5-1	NA	TGCGCCAGCAGCTTGAGCAGTCTAGCGGGGAACACCGGGGAGCTGTTTTTT	CASSLSSLAGNTGELFF
TRBJ1-6	TRBD1	TRBV7-3	many	TGTGCCAGCAGCCACGGACAGGAAAATTCACCCCTCCACTTT	CASSHGQENSPLHF
TRBJ2-2	NA	TRBV5-1	NA	TGCGCCAGCAGCTTGGACTCCACCGGGGAGCTGTTTTTT	CASSLDSTGELFF
TRBJ2-2	NA	TRBV28	NA	TGTGCCAGCAGCCAAGTGAGCGGCTCGGTAACCGGGGAGCTGTTTTTT	CASSQVSGSVTGELFF
TRBJ1-5	NA	TRBV28	once	TGTGCCAGCAGTTTTGGGGGAGGGAGTCAGCCCCAGCATTTT	CASSFGGGSQPQHF
TRBJ2-2	TRBD2	TRBV28	once	TGTGCCAGCAGTTTATTTAGCGGGAGGTCCGGTGGAGGGGAGCTGTTTTTT	CASSLFSGRSGGGELFF
TRBJ1-1	TRBD1	TRBV3-1/TRBV3-2	once	TGTGCCAGCAGCCAGGGGACAGGGAACACTGAAGCTTTCTTT	CASSQGTGNTEAFF
TRBJ2-3	NA	TRBV19	NA	TGTGCCAGTAGTGCAACAGCAGATACGCAGTATTTT	CASSATADTQYF
TRBJ2-7	TRBD1	TRBV10-3	NA	TGTGCCATCAGTCCATCAGACCGGGACAGGATAACCTACGAGCAGTACTTC	CAISPSDRDRITYEQYF
TRBJ1-5	NA	TRBV6-5	NA	TGTGCCAGCAGTCGGACGAGGGCCCATCAGCCCCAGCATTTT	CASSRTRAHQPQHF
TRBJ1-1	NA	TRBV6-5	once	TGTGCCAGCAGTTATACCGGGAGCCGCAATTGGGCTTTCTTT	CASSYTGSRNWAFF
TRBJ2-3	NA	TRBV7-9	NA	TGTGCCAGCAGCCCCGCTTCCGGGGTTAGCACAGATACGCAGTATTTT	CASSPASGVSTDTQYF
TRBJ1-5	NA	TRBV4-1	NA	TGCGCCAGCAGCCAAGATAGCGGGGCTTCGGGGCCCCAGCATTTT	CASSQDSGASGPQHF
TRBJ1-6	NA	TRBV7-2	NA	TGTGCCAGCAGCTCCCTAATGAGCTCACCCCTCCACTTT	CASSSLMSSPLHF
TRBJ1-1	NA	TRBV29-1	NA	TGCAGCGTTGAAAAGGGGGGGGCCGGTGAAGCTTTCTTT	CSVEKGGAGEAFF
TRBJ2-3	TRBD2	TRBV28	once	TGTGCCAGCAGTACACGGACTAGCGGGAGTGATACAGATACGCAGTATTTT	CASSTRTSGSDTDTQYF
TRBJ2-7	TRBD2	TRBV28	NA	TGTGCCAGCAGAGATCTAGCGGCACTGGGTTATTCCTACGAGCAGTACTTC	CASRDLAALGYSYEQYF
TRBJ2-3	TRBD2	TRBV5-1	NA	TGCGCCAGCAGCCAAGACGGGACTAGCGGGGGCCAACGCACAGATACGCAGTATTTT	CASSQDGTSGGQRTDTQYF
TRBJ2-3	TRBD1	TRBV27	NA	TGTGCCAGCAGAGACAGGGCCACAGATACGCAGTATTTT	CASRDRATDTQYF
TRBJ2-7	TRBD2	TRBV4-3	NA	TGCGCCAGCAGCCCGTCATGGACTTCCCCGGGGGGCTACGAGCAGTACTTC	CASSPSWTSPGGYEQYF
TRBJ2-1	TRBD2	TRBV28	NA	TGTGCCAGCAGTCCGGGACTAGCTCGGTGGGATGAGCAGTTCTTC	CASSPGLARWDEQFF
TRBJ2-3	NA	TRBV5-1	NA	TGCGCCAGCAGCTGGGGGGTCGGGGGAACAAATACGCAGTATTTT	CASSWGVGGTNTQYF
TRBJ1-1	NA	TRBV11-2	once	TGTGCCAGCAGCTTTTTCCGGGACACTGAAGCTTTCTTT	CASSFFRDTEAFF
TRBJ1-4	NA	TRBV6-5	NA	TGTGCCAGCAGTCAGGGCGCAACTAATGAAAAACTGTTTTTT	CASSQGATNEKLFF
TRBJ2-7	NA	TRBV7-8	NA	TGTGCCAGCAGTAACCGGGTCCAGCTCTCCTACGAGCAGTACTTC	CASSNRVQLSYEQYF
TRBJ2-7	NA	TRBV28	NA	TGTGCCAGCAGTTTAAACAGGGTAGGTCTGGGCTCCTACGAGCAGTACTTC	CASSLNRVGLGSYEQYF
TRBJ1-3	NA	TRBV19	once	TGTGCCAGTAGTGAGCAGGGGATAGCTGGAAACACCATATATTTT	CASSEQGIAGNTIYF
TRBJ2-3	TRBD1	TRBV19	NA	TGTGCCAGTAGTGTTGCGGACAGGGCAGGCACAGATACGCAGTATTTT	CASSVADRAGTDTQYF
TRBJ1-6	NA	TRBV11-3	NA	TGTGCCAGCAGCTTAGTTGGTGGGGCAAGGTCACCCCTCCACTTT	CASSLVGGARSPLHF
TRBJ2-7	TRBD1	TRBV7-9	NA	TGTGCCAGCAGCTTCGGGACAGGGGGCTCCGAGCAGTACTTC	CASSFGTGGSEQYF